The sequence of this T cell receptor beta chain was determined in a study of T cell repertoires in ileal Crohn's disease. Whole-study results and caveats: Clonal expansions were more frequent in active smokers than non-smokers at surgery. Endoscopic recurrence occurred in every patient whose clonality exceeded 26.8%.

J was trimmed by 4 bases and V by 4 bases; bases with no gene match: 4. The CDR3 is 14 residues long. The germline V gene encodes CDR1 MNHNS and CDR2 SASEGT. The protocol was immunoSEQ multiplex PCR, while the TCRdb copy is restricted to in-frame clones and leaves out a portion. The sample holds roughly 7,000 clones, about 78% seen once. Worth noting for this clone: Its matching antigen is unknown.

Patients were adults with ileal or ileocolonic Crohn's disease needing resection. The receptor was isolated from an adult with Crohn's disease. The specimen sequenced was ileal tissue. The chain couples TRBV6-1 to TRBJ2-7; 10 bases are shared with TRBD2. CDR3 DNA: TGTGCCAGCAGTGTACTAGCGGGGTTATACGAGCAGTACTTC. Translating gives CASSVLAGLYEQYF.